This T cell receptor (beta chain) was documented in a study of cytomegalovirus exposure and HLA in healthy donors. General study findings and limits: Sequence variants that were highly shared formed a cluster that was likely a sequencing artifact. Among TCR beta chains, those listed as cytomegalovirus-associated numbered about 160. Donors belonging to an Asian-associated ancestry cluster reportedly showed fewer N-insertions in productive TCRs than the roughly 700-donor mean, according to what a later analysis found.

Worth noting for this clone: Antigen specificity is unknown.

CDR3 length: 15 residues. Per the germline V gene, CDR1 is SGHNT and CDR2 is YYREEE (reference sequence). With V trimmed by 3 bases and J by 3 bases, 6 bases remained unmatched. PCR involved 60 Vbeta and 13 Jbeta primers. Profiling relied on immunoSEQ multiplex PCR, and the TCRdb table lists in-frame clones only, not all of them. This sample carries 110,000 or so clones, roughly 80% of them seen once, and the ten largest clones take approximately 8.6%. V is TRBV5-4 and J is TRBJ1-2, with 9 bases identical to TRBD1. The TCR was taken from a woman aged 40 to 50 in good health and CMV-seropositive. The source material was PBMCs. The DNA for the CDR3 is TGTGCCAGCAGCTGGGGACAGGGAAATGACTATGGCTACACCTTC. This encodes CASSWGQGNDYGYTF.